A selection of T cell receptor beta chains follows, all from one sample in a study of blood T cell repertoires in COVID-19. Clones were sequenced by immunoSEQ multiplex PCR, and TCRdb holds only the in-frame ones, with some missing. The profile shows under 300,000 clones, around nine tenths of them singletons. Source material: PBMCs or T cells enriched from blood (not recorded which). These receptors came from a woman aged 45-65 years who had recovered from COVID-19. Both conserved end residues are part of each CDR3. The D gene is left open where the match is weak. The size field is filled for only some rows; it gives once, few, many or a size class.

d_gene	v_gene	j_gene	abundance	CDR3aa	CDR3nt
-	TRBV5-1	TRBJ2-3	-	CASSLGLGPIGDTQYF	TGCGCCAGCAGCTTGGGACTAGGGCCCATAGGGGATACGCAGTATTTT
-	TRBV18	TRBJ2-2	-	CASSPYQGSDTGELFF	TGTGCCAGCTCACCATACCAGGGCTCGGACACCGGGGAGCTGTTTTTT
TRBD2	TRBV2	TRBJ2-5	-	CASSEGFGLDRETQYF	TGTGCCAGCAGTGAAGGCTTCGGACTAGACCGGGAGACCCAGTACTTC
-	TRBV6-5	TRBJ2-2	once	CASSYSGLVSGELFF	TGTGCCAGCAGTTACTCGGGACTGGTCTCCGGGGAGCTGTTTTTT
-	TRBV27	TRBJ2-7	-	CASTPRGGLSSYEQYF	TGTGCCAGCACCCCTAGGGGGGGTCTGAGCTCCTACGAGCAGTACTTC
TRBD2	TRBV9	TRBJ2-5	-	CASSVGGGGTETQYF	TGTGCCAGCAGCGTAGGAGGCGGGGGGACGGAGACCCAGTACTTC
TRBD2	TRBV19	TRBJ2-2	-	CASSPGLGRSTGELFF	TGTGCCAGTAGTCCGGGACTAGGAAGGTCGACCGGGGAGCTGTTTTTT
TRBD1	TRBV2	TRBJ1-4	-	CASSGQATNEKLFF	TGTGCCAGCAGCGGACAGGCAACTAATGAAAAACTGTTTTTT
TRBD1	TRBV28	TRBJ2-4	-	CASSFSGTGVNIQYF	TGTGCCAGCAGTTTTTCCGGGACAGGGGTAAACATTCAGTACTTC
TRBD1	TRBV5-4	TRBJ1-1	few	CASSRRGGMVTEAFF	TGTGCCAGCAGCCGAAGAGGGGGCATGGTCACTGAAGCTTTCTTT
TRBD2	TRBV7-9	TRBJ2-7	once	CASSGGLVREQYF	TGTGCCAGCAGCGGAGGACTAGTACGCGAGCAGTACTTC
-	TRBV9	TRBJ1-1	-	CASSEGVLDTEAFF	TGTGCCAGCAGCGAAGGGGTTTTGGACACTGAAGCTTTCTTT
-	TRBV19	TRBJ2-2	few	CASTPRRGLTGELFF	TGTGCCAGTACCCCGAGGAGGGGACTTACCGGGGAGCTGTTTTTT
TRBD2	TRBV4-1	TRBJ2-1	-	CASSQVYSGRFWEQFF	TGCGCCAGCAGCCAAGTATACAGCGGGAGATTTTGGGAGCAGTTCTTC
TRBD1	TRBV3-1/TRBV3-2	TRBJ1-4	once	CASSARDRDEKLFF	TGTGCCAGCAGCGCCCGGGACAGGGACGAAAAACTGTTTTTT
TRBD2	TRBV27	TRBJ2-2	-	CASSPRKREGLGELFF	TGTGCCAGCAGTCCCCGCAAGCGGGAGGGTCTCGGGGAGCTGTTTTTT
-	TRBV7-9	TRBJ1-1	-	CASSLRGEGAFF	TGTGCCAGCAGCTTACGAGGGGAGGGAGCTTTCTTT
TRBD2	TRBV18	TRBJ2-3	-	CASSYGTSGTTDTQYF	TGTGCCAGCTCATACGGGACTAGCGGGACCACAGATACGCAGTATTTT
TRBD2	TRBV5-1	TRBJ2-1	-	CASSFAGVNEQFF	TGCGCCAGCAGCTTTGCGGGAGTCAATGAGCAGTTCTTC
TRBD2	TRBV7-3	TRBJ2-1	-	CASSLTPLGSGRGNEQFF	TGTGCCAGCAGCTTAACCCCCTTAGGGAGCGGGAGGGGGAATGAGCAGTTCTTC
TRBD2	TRBV3-1/TRBV3-2	TRBJ2-5	-	CASSQGTRTSGGETQYF	TGTGCCAGCAGCCAAGGTACGAGGACTAGCGGGGGAGAGACCCAGTACTTC
-	TRBV27	TRBJ1-1	-	CASSSGLVGTEAFF	TGTGCCAGCAGTTCAGGCCTCGTGGGCACTGAAGCTTTCTTT
-	TRBV7-9	TRBJ1-4	-	CASSSRGLLFF	TGTGCCAGCAGCTCCAGGGGCCTACTGTTTTTT
-	TRBV7-6	TRBJ2-1	-	CASSLNWRGSSYNEQFF	TGTGCCAGCAGCTTAAATTGGCGGGGCAGCTCCTACAATGAGCAGTTCTTC
-	TRBV3-1/TRBV3-2	TRBJ1-6	-	CASSQTVAHSPLHF	TGTGCCAGCAGCCAGACTGTCGCCCATTCACCCCTCCACTTT
-	TRBV4-1	TRBJ2-3	-	CASSQAPDRDTDTQYF	TGCGCCAGCAGCCAAGCCCCGGACAGAGACACAGATACGCAGTATTTT
-	TRBV9	TRBJ1-1	-	CASSVEGMNTEAFF	TGTGCCAGCAGCGTAGAGGGGATGAACACTGAAGCTTTCTTT
-	TRBV21-1	TRBJ1-1	-	CASSKVDRQGWTEAFF	TGTGCCAGCAGCAAAGTTGACCGACAGGGCTGGACTGAAGCTTTCTTT